This TCR beta chain was retrieved from a study of T cell responses to AZD1222 COVID-19 vaccine. Study-wide findings and caveats: Following two doses of AZD1222, Spike-specific TCR breadth and depth rose.

CDR1 is MNHNS, CDR2 SASEGT, per germline. Trimming removed 0 bases from V and 7 bases from J; junction bases left unmatched: 5. The CDR3 sequence is 16 residues long. Turning to this clone: Its antigen is as yet unknown.

The repertoire was sequenced with immunoSEQ multiplex PCR; TCRdb's copy has only in-frame clones and lacks some. Altogether nearly 90,000 clones are present, 80% to 90% being singletons, with the ten largest covering 10%. This TCR derives from an adult in good health. Sequencing used peripheral blood, obtained on day 0 of MenACWY control vaccination. This sequence joins TRBV6-1 and TRBJ1-5; 11 positions agree with TRBD1. The CDR3 here is CASSEAGQGARQPQHF. The CDR3 DNA sequence: TGTGCCAGCAGTGAAGCCGGACAGGGGGCAAGGCAGCCCCAGCATTTT.